Listed below are T cell receptor beta chains from one sample, sequenced in a study of OX40 agonist ivuxolimab in advanced cancers. The protocol was immunoSEQ multiplex PCR, while the TCRdb copy is restricted to in-frame clones and leaves out a portion. Here the sample spans about 58,000 clones, over 75% being singletons. The source material was CD4+ or CD8+ T cells sorted from blood, sampled in a trial of the OX40 agonist ivuxolimab. These receptor sequences come from an adult with an advanced solid tumor such as melanoma, head and neck, liver or kidney cancer. The CDR3 runs from the conserved cysteine through the conserved F or W. The order of the fields is clone size, V gene, D gene, J gene, CDR3 DNA, CDR3 protein. The D gene is left open where the match is weak. Expanded clones get a size class; other rows say once, few or many, or leave the size out.

-	TRBV9	TRBD2	TRBJ2-5	TGTGCCAGCAGCGTAGTAGGACTAGCTCAAGAGACCCAGTACTTC	CASSVVGLAQETQYF
medium-sized	TRBV5-1	TRBD2	TRBJ2-2	TGCGCCAGCAGCTTGCTGAGCGGGGGGAGTACCGGGGAGCTGTTTTTT	CASSLLSGGSTGELFF
few	TRBV6-1	-	TRBJ2-7	TGTGCCAGCAGTGACTACGAGCAGTACTTC	CASSDYEQYF
-	TRBV28	TRBD1	TRBJ2-7	TGTGCCGGACAAACCGGGACAGGGATTTCCTTC	CAGQTGTGISF
-	TRBV5-4	TRBD2	TRBJ2-1	TGTGCCAGCAGCCCAATAAAGACTAGCGGGGGGAGAAATGAGCAGTTCTTC	CASSPIKTSGGRNEQFF
few	TRBV4-1	-	TRBJ2-7	TGCGCCAGCAGCCTAAGCTGGTCCTCCTACGAGCAGTACTTC	CASSLSWSSYEQYF
-	TRBV27	-	TRBJ2-7	TGTGCCAGCAGTTTACAGCTTCCCCCCGAGCAGTACTTC	CASSLQLPPEQYF
-	TRBV5-1	-	TRBJ2-7	TGCGCCAGCAAATATCAATTGGGCTCCAACGAGCAGTACTTC	CASKYQLGSNEQYF
few	TRBV19	-	TRBJ1-2	TGTGCCAGTAGTATGGACGTGGGAATCTATGGCTACACCTTC	CASSMDVGIYGYTF
-	TRBV18	TRBD1	TRBJ2-2	TGTGCCAGCTCACCAAGGACAGGGGCGGACACCGGGGAGCTGTTTTTT	CASSPRTGADTGELFF
-	TRBV2	-	TRBJ2-2	TGTGCCAGCCCCCGGGGGCGGACGAACACCGGGGAGCTGTTTTTT	CASPRGRTNTGELFF
-	TRBV21-1	-	TRBJ1-5	TGTGCCAGCAGCTTCCCTGGTGGAAGCAATCAGCCCCAGCATTTT	CASSFPGGSNQPQHF
-	TRBV6-5	-	TRBJ2-5	TGTGCCAGCAGTCTTGACGCCGAGGAGACCCAGTACTTC	CASSLDAEETQYF
once	TRBV5-1	-	TRBJ1-6	TGCGCCAGCAGCGAGGGTGTTCGAGGATCACCCCTCCACTTT	CASSEGVRGSPLHF
-	TRBV7-9	-	TRBJ2-4	TGTGCCAGCACCCTCTTAGATTTAGCCAAAAACATTCAGTACTTC	CASTLLDLAKNIQYF
-	TRBV7-6	-	TRBJ2-6	TGTGCCAGCAGCTCCGGTCTTGGGGCCAACGTCCTGACTTTC	CASSSGLGANVLTF
-	TRBV5-1	-	TRBJ2-7	TGCGCCAGCAGCTTGGCCATCGGACGGGCCACCTACGAGCAGTACTTC	CASSLAIGRATYEQYF
-	TRBV5-6	-	TRBJ2-1	TGTGCCAGCAGCTGGGACACGGACAATGAGCAGTTCTTC	CASSWDTDNEQFF
-	TRBV18	-	TRBJ1-4	TGTGCCAGCTCACTTCAAAGGGGACAAGGGACCGAGAGGCTGTTTTTT	CASSLQRGQGTERLFF
-	TRBV10-3	TRBD1	TRBJ1-5	TGTGCCATCAGTGGGGACAGGGGGATATCTGGGGGACATCAGCCCCAGCATTTT	CAISGDRGISGGHQPQHF
-	TRBV6-6	TRBD2	TRBJ2-3	TGTGCCAGCAGTTCCGGGACTAGAGGCACAGATACGCAGTATTTT	CASSSGTRGTDTQYF
few	TRBV7-2	-	TRBJ1-5	TGTGCCAGCAGCTCGGACATCTTACAGCCCCAGCATTTT	CASSSDILQPQHF
once	TRBV9	-	TRBJ2-7	TGTGCCAGCAGCGCCGGGGGCCGCTCCTACGAGCAGTACTTC	CASSAGGRSYEQYF
-	TRBV18	TRBD2	TRBJ2-2	TGTGCCAGCTCACTACGAATCGTCTCAGGGAGGGACACCGGGGAGCTGTTTTTT	CASSLRIVSGRDTGELFF
-	TRBV27	-	TRBJ2-6	TGTGCCAGCAGTCTCTACTCTGGGGCCAACGTCCTGACTTTC	CASSLYSGANVLTF
-	TRBV11-3	TRBD1	TRBJ2-5	TGTGCCAGCAGCTTAGGGACAGGGGGAGGCCAAGAGACCCAGTACTTC	CASSLGTGGGQETQYF
-	TRBV28	-	TRBJ2-5	TGTGCCAGCAGTACAAGCTTGGGAAACCAAGAGACCCAGTACTTC	CASSTSLGNQETQYF
-	TRBV4-1	-	TRBJ2-3	TGCGCCAGCATCCGCCTAGCGAGCACAGATACGCAGTATTTT	CASIRLASTDTQYF
-	TRBV29-1	-	TRBJ2-7	TGCAGCGTTGTTGGGCCCAACCCGGCCGAGCAGTACTTC	CSVVGPNPAEQYF
-	TRBV9	TRBD1	TRBJ2-5	TGTGCCAGCAGCGTAGGAAACAGGGGGCGGGAGACCCAGTACTTC	CASSVGNRGRETQYF
-	TRBV28	-	TRBJ1-6	TGTGCCAGCATCTCGGGGGGGTCAGGGGAATCACCCCTCCACTTT	CASISGGSGESPLHF
-	TRBV2	-	TRBJ2-3	TGTGCCAGCAGTGATCTGCGGTACACAGATACGCAGTATTTT	CASSDLRYTDTQYF
-	TRBV2	-	TRBJ1-6	TGTGCCACCCGGTTCGGACAGTCTAATTCACCCCTCCACTTT	CATRFGQSNSPLHF
-	TRBV5-5	TRBD1	TRBJ1-2	TGTGCCAGCAGCTTAGCAGGGGGTATTAACTATGGCTACACCTTC	CASSLAGGINYGYTF
medium-sized	TRBV7-2	-	TRBJ2-7	TGTGCCAGCAGCGAAGGACAAGCCACGGGGGAGCAGTACTTC	CASSEGQATGEQYF
-	TRBV7-6	-	TRBJ1-1	TGTGCCAGCAGCCCGGGTCCAGCGAACACTGAAGCTTTCTTT	CASSPGPANTEAFF
-	TRBV4-1	-	TRBJ1-1	TGCGCCAGCAGCCAGGTTTCTTGGGGCACTGAAGCTTTCTTT	CASSQVSWGTEAFF
-	TRBV19	TRBD1	TRBJ2-7	TGTGCCAGTAGTTCTATGGACAGGGGGCTATCCTACGAGCAGTACTTC	CASSSMDRGLSYEQYF
-	TRBV5-6	TRBD1	TRBJ1-2	TGTGCCAGCAGCTTAACAGGGGAAGGGAATGGCTACACCTTC	CASSLTGEGNGYTF
once	TRBV27	-	TRBJ2-7	TGTGCCAGCAGTTTCCGCGGAGGCGAGCAGTACTTC	CASSFRGGEQYF
-	TRBV7-6	TRBD1	TRBJ1-4	TGTGCCAGCAGCGAATATCCCCCCAGGGGGGCAACTAATGAAAAACTGTTTTTT	CASSEYPPRGATNEKLFF
-	TRBV15	-	TRBJ2-6	TGTGCCACCAGCAGGATACAGGCCTACGGGGCCAACGTCCTGACTTTC	CATSRIQAYGANVLTF
once	TRBV25-1	TRBD1	TRBJ1-3	TGTGCCAGCAGTGAATGGGGGACAGGGCGAGCGGGAAACACCATATATTTT	CASSEWGTGRAGNTIYF
-	TRBV7-3	TRBD2	TRBJ2-1	TGTGCCAGCAGCTTAGCGGGGGGCCCTAATGAGCAGTTCTTC	CASSLAGGPNEQFF
few	TRBV2	TRBD1	TRBJ1-6	TGTGCCAGCAGTTACCTAGGACAGGGGAATTCACCCCTCCACTTT	CASSYLGQGNSPLHF
few	TRBV11-2	-	TRBJ2-2	TGTGCCAGCAGCCGATTCACCGGGGAGCTGTTTTTT	CASSRFTGELFF
-	TRBV28	-	TRBJ1-2	TGTGCCAGCAGAACTACTAACTATGGCTACACCTTC	CASRTTNYGYTF
-	TRBV7-6	TRBD2	TRBJ2-3	TGTGCCAGCAGCCCACGGCCTAGCGGGGATTCGGCAGATACGCAGTATTTT	CASSPRPSGDSADTQYF
-	TRBV28	-	TRBJ2-3	TGTGCCAGCAGTTTTTGGCAGGGTGGGACAGATACGCAGTATTTT	CASSFWQGGTDTQYF
-	TRBV6-5	TRBD1	TRBJ1-2	TGTGCCAGCACCACCCGGACAGGGGGCTATGGCTACACCTTC	CASTTRTGGYGYTF
once	TRBV6-5	TRBD2	TRBJ2-1	TGTGCCAGCAGTATCGGGGGGTCCTACAATGAGCAGTTCTTC	CASSIGGSYNEQFF
-	TRBV25-1	TRBD1	TRBJ2-7	TGTGCCAGCAGTGAAGGTATAGGGACAGGGTTGAGCGAGCAGTACTTC	CASSEGIGTGLSEQYF
few	TRBV20-1	-	TRBJ1-4	TGCAGTGCTGTGACTAATGAAAAACTGTTTTTT	CSAVTNEKLFF
-	TRBV10-3	TRBD2	TRBJ2-2	TGTGCCATCAGTAAGACTAGCGGGGGGGCTGACACCGGGGAGCTGTTTTTT	CAISKTSGGADTGELFF
-	TRBV7-8	-	TRBJ1-5	TGTGCCAGCAGCTCCGTCCAGGGTTATAGAGATCAGCCCCAGCATTTT	CASSSVQGYRDQPQHF
-	TRBV9	TRBD1	TRBJ2-7	TGTGCCAGCAGCGTAGCTACCGGACAGGGACTTAACTACGAGCAGTACTTC	CASSVATGQGLNYEQYF
-	TRBV4-1	-	TRBJ2-1	TGCGCCAGCAGCCAAGGTTTCGGGAGATCTAATGAGCAGTTCTTC	CASSQGFGRSNEQFF